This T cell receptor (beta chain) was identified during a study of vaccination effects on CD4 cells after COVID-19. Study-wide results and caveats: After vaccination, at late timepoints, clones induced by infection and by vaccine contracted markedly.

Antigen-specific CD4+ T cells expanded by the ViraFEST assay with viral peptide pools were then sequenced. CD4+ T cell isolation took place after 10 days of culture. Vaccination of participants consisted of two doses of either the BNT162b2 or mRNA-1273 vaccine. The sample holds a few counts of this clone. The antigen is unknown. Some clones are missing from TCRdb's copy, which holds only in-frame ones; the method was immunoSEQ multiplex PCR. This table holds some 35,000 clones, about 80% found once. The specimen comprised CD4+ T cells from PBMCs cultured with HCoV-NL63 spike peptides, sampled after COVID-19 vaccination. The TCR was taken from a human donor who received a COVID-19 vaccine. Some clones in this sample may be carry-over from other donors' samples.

CDR3 loop: CASPVGLAVFVAKNIQYF. The CDR3, as DNA: TGTGCCAGCCCGGTTGGACTAGCGGTCTTTGTGGCCAAAAACATTCAGTACTTC. J is TRBJ2-4 and V is TRBV5-8, with 10 positions matching TRBD2. The CDR3 is 18 residues long. Germline loops: CDR1 SGHTS, CDR2 YDEGEE. With 7 bases clipped from V and 1 base from J, the junction kept 14 bases outside the gene matches.